This T cell receptor beta chain was recovered during a study of CD8 T cells in Susac syndrome. It was with random hexamers that roughly 0.45 to 1 ug RNA was reverse transcribed. Across 54 Vbeta and 13 Jbeta, immunoSEQ multiplex PCR amplified TCR beta CDR3. Via MiXCR, TCRdb re-called the immunoSEQ multiplex PCR reads, giving one row per CDR3 protein. Of 100,000 to 150,000 distinct CDR3 sequences in the sample, 90% to 95% were seen once. The CDR3 is 13 amino acids. V was clipped by 6 bases and J by 7 bases, with 15 bases between them. Germline CDR1 SGHTA, CDR2 FQGNSA. Sequencing targeted TCR beta in blood CD8+ and CD4+ T cells. It was healthy donors who served as the controls, matched for age and sex. While CD8+ and CD4+ T cells were isolated negatively, TEMRA cells were enriched by FACS.

This TCR was sampled from a human donor in good health. The sample was CD4+ T cells from PBMCs. The V call is TRBV7-2, the J call TRBJ2-5, with D unresolved. The CDR3 DNA reads as TGTGCCAGCAGTCCGAACCCCACGGGGACCCAGTACTTC. Encoded protein: CASSPNPTGTQYF.